A few counts support the clone carrying this T cell receptor beta chain. No antigen is known for it. The whole isolated RNA underwent reverse transcription, so sequencing captured expressed TCRB transcripts. Clones were read by immunoSEQ multiplex PCR, and TCRdb kept only the in-frame ones, dropping some. The sample carries some 240,000 clones, around 9.9% recorded once. CDR1 is SGHTA, CDR2 FQGNSA, per germline. The CDR3 sequence is 16 residues long. V lost 8 bases, J lost 5 bases, and 14 bases stayed unmatched. These data are taken from a study of beta chain features in type 1 diabetes. Study summary: Examination covered around 110 million sorted cells spanning all samples.

Study findings and constraints: A moderate, significant TCRB CDR3 shortening appeared in type 1 diabetes across four CD4+ subsets. Sampled from patients, naive, central memory and Treg TCRB repertoires appeared more similar than those sampled from healthy donors.

Heparinised blood was drawn once per donor, averaging roughly 120 mL. Sequencing was carried out using central memory CD4+ T cells from blood. This TCR was recovered from a man aged 18 to 35 in good health. This chain uses TRBV7-2 with TRBJ2-1, with 8 bases fitting TRBD2. In DNA form, the CDR3 reads TGTGCCAGCCTACTAGCCCTAGCGGGCCAAAACAATGAGCAGTTCTTC. Amino acid sequence: CASLLALAGQNNEQFF.